This entry lists 11 T cell receptor beta chains sequenced from one sample in a study of identical twins. TCRdb reprocessed the 5' RACE reads via MiXCR and lists one record per CDR3 protein. This table holds 600,000 to 850,000 distinct CDR3 sequences, roughly 18% found once. These same records also appear under a second study, on T cells expressing NK-cell markers.

The sample was PBMCs. These TCRs come from a young woman in good health.

Only a few counts were recorded for this clonotype. The chain is built from TRBV3-1 and TRBJ2-1; D unresolved. The germline V gene has CDR1 LGHDT and CDR2 YNNKEL (reference sequence). The CDR3 extends over 13 amino acids. V was cut by 4 bases and J by 7 bases, with 11 bases left in between. The CDR3 here is CASSLGHGNEQFF. CDR3 nucleotide sequence: TGTGCCAGCAGCCTGGGCCACGGGAATGAGCAGTTCTTC.

A few counts support this clonotype. The chain is built from TRBV6-1 and TRBJ2-3; TRBD2 matches at 10 bases. CDR1 MNHNS and CDR2 SASEGT come from the germline V gene. The V gene end was trimmed by 8 bases and the J gene end by 3 bases; junction bases not matched to a gene: 8. The CDR3 spans 15 residues. CDR3 in amino acids: CASSGLAEITDTQYF. The CDR3 bases are TGTGCCAGCTCAGGACTAGCGGAGATTACAGATACGCAGTATTTT.

The chain couples TRBV7-9 to TRBJ2-7, with D possibly called TRBD1 or TRBD2 (5 bases each). The germline gives CDR1 SEHNR, CDR2 FQNEAQ (reference sequence). The CDR3 spans 14 residues. V lost 2 bases, J lost 7 bases, and 15 bases lay in between. CDR3 region: CASSLTGTPEEQYF. The CDR3 region has the DNA TGTGCCAGCAGCTTAACTGGGACCCCAGAAGAGCAGTACTTC. Variable domain in full (rest from reference TRBV7-9 and TRBJ2-7): DTGVSQNPRHKITKRGQNVTFRCDPISEHNRLYWYRQTLGQGPEFLTYFQNEAQLEKSRLLSDRFSAERPKGSFSTLEIQRTEQGDSAMYLCASSLTGTPEEQYFGPGTRLTVT.

This clonotype was recorded a few times. The gene calls are TRBV7-2 and TRBJ2-3; D unresolved. CDR1 and CDR2 from the germline V gene are SGHTA and FQGNSA. The CDR3 covers 12 residues. Trimming pared 5 bases from V and 6 bases from J, leaving 9 bases between. CDR3 sequence reads: CASSRSRDTQYF. Written as DNA, the CDR3 is TGTGCCAGCAGCAGGTCCCGGGATACGCAGTATTTT.

This clonotype appeared a few times. The rearrangement links TRBV20-1 to TRBJ2-1; D is possibly TRBD2 (6 bases). Trimming left V 6 bases short and J 0 bases short, with 15 bases between. This CDR3 spans 15 amino acids. Germline CDR1 is DFQATT and CDR2 is SNEGSKA (reference sequence). The CDR3 coding sequence is TGCAGTGCAGTAGGGACTGCGAGCTCCTACAATGAGCAGTTCTTC. It yields the protein CSAVGTASSYNEQFF.

The genes are TRBV5-1 and TRBJ2-7, with D possibly matching TRBD1 (6 bases). Trimming left V 3 bases short and J 2 bases short, with 15 bases between. The CDR3 loop spans 15 amino acids. The V gene's germline CDR1 is SGHRS and CDR2 YFSETQ. The CDR3 sequence: CASSWTFGGAYEQYF. The CDR3 nucleotides read TGCGCCAGCAGCTGGACCTTTGGGGGCGCCTACGAGCAGTACTTC. Supplemented by reference TRBV5-1 and TRBJ2-7, the full variable domain reads KAGVTQTPRYLIKTRGQQVTLSCSPISGHRSVSWYQQTPGQGLQFLFEYFSETQRNKGNFPGRFSGRQFSNSRSEMNVSTLELGDSALYLCASSWTFGGAYEQYFGPGTRLTVT.

This clonotype was seen a few times. V usage is TRBV10-2 and J usage is TRBJ1-4; 7 nucleotides line up with TRBD1. This CDR3 has 15 amino acids. CDR1 is WSHSY, CDR2 SAAADI, per germline. V was pared by 8 bases and J by 8 bases, with 14 bases of the junction left unmatched. CDR3 nucleotides: TGCGCCAGCTCCCTGAACCGGGACAGATGGGAAAAACTGTTTTTT. The encoded protein is CASSLNRDRWEKLFF.

The rearrangement joins TRBV5-6 to TRBJ2-2; D is perhaps TRBD2 (5 bases). CDR1 SGHDT and CDR2 YYEEEE come from the germline V gene. CDR3 length: 16 residues. V lost 6 bases to trimming and J lost 3 bases, with 18 bases between them. The CDR3: CASTMRALQYTGELFF. The CDR3 bases are TGTGCCAGCACCATGCGGGCACTTCAATACACCGGGGAGCTGTTTTTT.

This clonotype was observed a handful of times. The gene calls are TRBV13 and TRBJ2-3; the D gene is possibly TRBD1 (6 bases). Germline CDR1 PRHDT, CDR2 FYEKMQ (reference sequence). CDR3 length equals 15 residues. Trimming left V 5 bases short and J 0 bases short, with 12 bases between. The CDR3 loop reads CASSHRVGSTDTQYF. The CDR3 DNA sequence: TGTGCCAGCAGCCACAGGGTCGGGAGCACAGATACGCAGTATTTT.

This clonotype was detected a few times. The gene calls are TRBV24-1 and TRBJ2-1; 7 bases match TRBD1. CDR1 is KGHDR and CDR2 is SFDVKD in the germline V gene. The CDR3 contains 16 residues. V shed 4 bases and J 5 bases; nucleotides not matched to a gene: 10. CDR3 DNA sequence: TGTGCCACCAGTGACCCGAGACAGGGCAAGGACAATGAGCAGTTCTTC. It is translated as CATSDPRQGKDNEQFF.

This chain joins TRBV12-5 and TRBJ2-3; weak D call: TRBD1 (6 bases). Trimming cost V 6 bases and J 8 bases, with 21 bases left between them. This CDR3 has 15 amino acids. Germline values: CDR1 LGHNT, CDR2 FRNRAP. CDR3 nucleotide sequence: TGTGCTAGTGGGGCCGGACAGCTACCTATCCGTACGCAGTATTTT. Translated: CASGAGQLPIRTQYF.